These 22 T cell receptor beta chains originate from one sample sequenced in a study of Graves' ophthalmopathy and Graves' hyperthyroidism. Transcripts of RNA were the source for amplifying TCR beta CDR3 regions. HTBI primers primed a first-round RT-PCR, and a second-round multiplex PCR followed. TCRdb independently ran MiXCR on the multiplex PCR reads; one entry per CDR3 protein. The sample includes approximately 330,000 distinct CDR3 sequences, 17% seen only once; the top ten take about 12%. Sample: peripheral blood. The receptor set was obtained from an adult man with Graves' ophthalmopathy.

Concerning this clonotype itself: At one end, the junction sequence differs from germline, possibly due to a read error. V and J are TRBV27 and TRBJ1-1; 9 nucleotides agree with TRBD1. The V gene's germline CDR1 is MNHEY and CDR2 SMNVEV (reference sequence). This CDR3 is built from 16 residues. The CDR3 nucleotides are TGTGCCATCAGTCCTACCGGGACAGGGAGGAACGCTGAAGCTTTCTTT. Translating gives CAISPTGTGRNAEAFF.

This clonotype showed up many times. The CDR3 nucleotides are TGTGCCAGCAGCCAGGGACAGGCGAGGAAGTACTTC. This codes for CASSQGQARKYF. V usage is TRBV7-8 and J usage is TRBJ2-7, with 8 bases that match TRBD1. J was trimmed by 11 bases and V by 5 bases; bases with no gene match: 8. From germline, CDR1 is SGHVS and CDR2 FQNEAQ. The CDR3 spans 12 residues.

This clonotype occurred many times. CDR3 sequence: CATSRDRGGLGPQHF. As DNA, the CDR3 is TGTGCCACCAGCAGAGATCGAGGAGGACTAGGTCCCCAGCATTTT. The chain links TRBV15 to TRBJ1-5; D remains unclear. The CDR3 totals 15 residues. The V end was cut by 0 bases, the J end by 10 bases, with 16 bases between. The germline CDR1 and CDR2 sequences are LNHNV and YYDKDF (reference sequence).

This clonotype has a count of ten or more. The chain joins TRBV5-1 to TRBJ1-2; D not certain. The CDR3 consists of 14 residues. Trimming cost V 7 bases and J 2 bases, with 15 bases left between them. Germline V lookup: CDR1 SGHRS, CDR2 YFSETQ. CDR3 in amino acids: CASSQSRENYGYTF. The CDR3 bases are TGCGCCAGCTCCCAGTCAAGGGAGAACTATGGCTACACCTTC.

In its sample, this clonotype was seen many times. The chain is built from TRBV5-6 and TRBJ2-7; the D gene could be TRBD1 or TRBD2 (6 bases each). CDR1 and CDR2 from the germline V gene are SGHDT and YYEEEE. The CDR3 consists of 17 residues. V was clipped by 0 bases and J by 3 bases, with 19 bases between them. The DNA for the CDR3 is TGTGCCAGCAGCTTGGAAATCTTGGGGGGCAAACTCTACGAGCAGTACTTC. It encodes CASSLEILGGKLYEQYF.

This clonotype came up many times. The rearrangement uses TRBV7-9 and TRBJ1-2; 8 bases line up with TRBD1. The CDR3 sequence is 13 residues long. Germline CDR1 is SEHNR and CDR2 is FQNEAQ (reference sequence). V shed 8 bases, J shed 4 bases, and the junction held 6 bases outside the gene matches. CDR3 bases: TGTGCCAGCGGAAGGACAGGGACCTATGGCTACACCTTC. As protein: CASGRTGTYGYTF. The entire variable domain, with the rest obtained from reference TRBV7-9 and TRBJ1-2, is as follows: DTGVSQNPRHKITKRGQNVTFRCDPISEHNRLYWYRQTLGQGPEFLTYFQNEAQLEKSRLLSDRFSAERPKGSFSTLEIQRTEQGDSAMYLCASGRTGTYGYTFGSGTRLTVV.

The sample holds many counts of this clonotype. The CDR3 spells CASSQETGYEQYF. The CDR3 DNA is TGCGCCAGCAGCCAAGAGACAGGGTACGAGCAGTACTTC. The V gene is TRBV4-1, the J gene TRBJ2-7; 7 bases agree with TRBD1. Germline-derived CDR1 and CDR2 are MGHRA and YSYEKL. The CDR3 length is 13 residues. J was trimmed by 4 bases and V by 0 bases; bases with no gene match: 0.

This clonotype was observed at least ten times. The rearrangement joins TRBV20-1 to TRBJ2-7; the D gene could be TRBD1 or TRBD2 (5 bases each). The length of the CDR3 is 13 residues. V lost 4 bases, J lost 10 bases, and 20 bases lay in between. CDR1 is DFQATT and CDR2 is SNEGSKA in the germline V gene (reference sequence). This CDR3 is CSATGTGPFGQYF. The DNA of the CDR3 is TGCAGTGCTACCGGGACGGGACCCTTCGGACAGTACTTC.

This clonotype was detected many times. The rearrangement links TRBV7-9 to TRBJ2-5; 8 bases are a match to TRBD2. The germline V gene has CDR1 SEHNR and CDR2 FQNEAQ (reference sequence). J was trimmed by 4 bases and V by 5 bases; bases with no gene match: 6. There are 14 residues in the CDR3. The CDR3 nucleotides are TGTGCCAGCAGCAACATCCGGGGGGGAGAGACCCAGTACTTC. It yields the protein CASSNIRGGETQYF.

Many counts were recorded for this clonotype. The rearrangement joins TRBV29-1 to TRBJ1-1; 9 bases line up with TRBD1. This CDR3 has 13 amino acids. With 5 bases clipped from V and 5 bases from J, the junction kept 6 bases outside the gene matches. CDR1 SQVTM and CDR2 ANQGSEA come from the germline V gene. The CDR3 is CSVQGGQGTEAFF. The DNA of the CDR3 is TGCAGCGTTCAAGGTGGACAGGGGACTGAAGCTTTCTTT.

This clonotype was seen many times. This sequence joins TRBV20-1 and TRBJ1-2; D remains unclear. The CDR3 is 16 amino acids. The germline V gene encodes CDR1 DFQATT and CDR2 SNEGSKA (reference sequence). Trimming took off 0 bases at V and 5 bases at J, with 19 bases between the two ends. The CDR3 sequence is CSARDVLAADPYGYTF. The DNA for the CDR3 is TGCAGTGCTAGAGATGTTCTGGCCGCTGATCCATATGGCTACACCTTC.

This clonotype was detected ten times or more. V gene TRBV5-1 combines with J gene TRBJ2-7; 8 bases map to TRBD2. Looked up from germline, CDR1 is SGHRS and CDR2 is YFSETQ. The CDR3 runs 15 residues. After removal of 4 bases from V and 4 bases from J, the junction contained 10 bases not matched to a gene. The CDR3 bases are TGCGCCAGCAGCGCCGGGAGCGGGAGCCCTTACGAGCAGTACTTC. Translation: CASSAGSGSPYEQYF.

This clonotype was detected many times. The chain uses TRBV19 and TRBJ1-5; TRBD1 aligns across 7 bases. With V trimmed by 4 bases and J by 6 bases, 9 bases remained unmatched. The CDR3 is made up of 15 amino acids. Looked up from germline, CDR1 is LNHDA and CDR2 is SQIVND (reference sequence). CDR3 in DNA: TGTGCCAGTAGTAGCACAGGGGAAGTGGTTCAGCCCCAGCATTTT. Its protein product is CASSSTGEVVQPQHF. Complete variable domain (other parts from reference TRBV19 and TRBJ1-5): DGGITQSPKYLFRKEGQNVTLSCEQNLNHDAMYWYRQDPGQGLRLIYYSQIVNDFQKGDIAEGYSVSREKKESFPLTVTSAQKNPTAFYLCASSSTGEVVQPQHFGDGTRLSIL.

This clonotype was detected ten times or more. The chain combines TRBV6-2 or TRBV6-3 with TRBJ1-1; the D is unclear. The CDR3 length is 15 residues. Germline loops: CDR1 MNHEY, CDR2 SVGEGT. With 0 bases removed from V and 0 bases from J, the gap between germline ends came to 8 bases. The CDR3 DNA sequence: TGTGCCAGCAGTTACTCCCAATATATGAACACTGAAGCTTTCTTT. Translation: CASSYSQYMNTEAFF.

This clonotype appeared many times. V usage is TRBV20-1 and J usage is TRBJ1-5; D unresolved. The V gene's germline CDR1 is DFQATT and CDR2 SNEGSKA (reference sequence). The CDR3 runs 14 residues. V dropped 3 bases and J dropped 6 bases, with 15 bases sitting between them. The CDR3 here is CSASPIQAVQPQHF. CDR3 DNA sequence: TGCAGTGCTAGTCCGATACAAGCGGTTCAGCCCCAGCATTTT.

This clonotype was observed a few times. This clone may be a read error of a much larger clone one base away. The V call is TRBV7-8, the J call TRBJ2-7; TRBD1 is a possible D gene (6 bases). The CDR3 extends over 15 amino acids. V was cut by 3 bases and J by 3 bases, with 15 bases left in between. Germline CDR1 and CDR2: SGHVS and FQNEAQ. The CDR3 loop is CASSFSPIGGYEQYF. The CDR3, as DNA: TGTGCCAGCAGCTTTAGTCCAATAGGGGGCTACGAGCAGTACTTC.

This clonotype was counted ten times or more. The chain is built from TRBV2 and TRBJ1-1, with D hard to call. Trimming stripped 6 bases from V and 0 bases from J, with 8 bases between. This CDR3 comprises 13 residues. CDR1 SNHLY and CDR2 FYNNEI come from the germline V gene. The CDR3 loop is CASRDNMNTEAFF. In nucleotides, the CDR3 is TGTGCCAGCAGAGACAACATGAACACTGAAGCTTTCTTT.

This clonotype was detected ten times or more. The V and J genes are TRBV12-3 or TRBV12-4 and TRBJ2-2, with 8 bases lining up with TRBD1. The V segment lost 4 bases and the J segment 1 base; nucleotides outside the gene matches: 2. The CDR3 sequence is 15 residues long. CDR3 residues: CASSSGQGNTGELFF. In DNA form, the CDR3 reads TGTGCCAGCAGTTCTGGACAGGGGAACACCGGGGAGCTGTTTTTT.

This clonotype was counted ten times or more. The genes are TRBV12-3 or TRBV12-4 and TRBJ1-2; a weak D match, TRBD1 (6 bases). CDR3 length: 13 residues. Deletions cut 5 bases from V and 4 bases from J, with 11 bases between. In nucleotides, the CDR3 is TGTGCCAGCAGTAGCGACAGGATCTATGGCTACACCTTC. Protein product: CASSSDRIYGYTF.

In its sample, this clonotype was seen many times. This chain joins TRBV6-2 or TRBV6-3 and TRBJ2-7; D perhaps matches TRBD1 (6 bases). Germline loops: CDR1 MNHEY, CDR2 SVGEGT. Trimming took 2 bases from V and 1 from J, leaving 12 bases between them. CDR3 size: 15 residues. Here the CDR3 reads CASSYSQGSSYEQYF. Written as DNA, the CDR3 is TGTGCCAGCAGTTACAGCCAGGGGTCATCCTACGAGCAGTACTTC.

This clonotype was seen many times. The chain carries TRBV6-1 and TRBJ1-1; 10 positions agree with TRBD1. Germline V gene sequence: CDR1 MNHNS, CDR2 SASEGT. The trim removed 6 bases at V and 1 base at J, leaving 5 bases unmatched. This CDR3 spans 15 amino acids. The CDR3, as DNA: TGTGCCAGCAGGCAAGACAGGGGGCGGAACACTGAAGCTTTCTTT. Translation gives CASRQDRGRNTEAFF.

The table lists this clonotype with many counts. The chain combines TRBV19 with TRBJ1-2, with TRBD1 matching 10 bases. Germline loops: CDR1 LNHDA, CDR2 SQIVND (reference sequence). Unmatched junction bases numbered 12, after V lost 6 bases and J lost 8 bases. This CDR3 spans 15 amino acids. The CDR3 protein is CASRTGTGEVGGYTF. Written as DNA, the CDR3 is TGTGCCAGTAGGACCGGGACAGGGGAGGTCGGCGGCTACACCTTC.